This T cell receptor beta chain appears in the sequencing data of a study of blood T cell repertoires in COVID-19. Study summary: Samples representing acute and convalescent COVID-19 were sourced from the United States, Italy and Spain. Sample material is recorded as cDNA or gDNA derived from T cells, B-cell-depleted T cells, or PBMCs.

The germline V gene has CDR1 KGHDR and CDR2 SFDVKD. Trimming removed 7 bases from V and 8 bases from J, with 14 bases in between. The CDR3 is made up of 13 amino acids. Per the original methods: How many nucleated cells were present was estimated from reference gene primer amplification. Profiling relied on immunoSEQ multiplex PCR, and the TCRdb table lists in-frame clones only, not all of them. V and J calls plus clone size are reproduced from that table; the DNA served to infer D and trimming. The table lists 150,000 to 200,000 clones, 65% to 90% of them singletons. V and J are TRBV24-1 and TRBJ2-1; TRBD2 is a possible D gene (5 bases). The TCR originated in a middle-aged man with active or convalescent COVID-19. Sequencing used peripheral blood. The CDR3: CATRALAEDEQFF. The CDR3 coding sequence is TGTGCCACCAGGGCCCTAGCTGAGGATGAGCAGTTCTTC.